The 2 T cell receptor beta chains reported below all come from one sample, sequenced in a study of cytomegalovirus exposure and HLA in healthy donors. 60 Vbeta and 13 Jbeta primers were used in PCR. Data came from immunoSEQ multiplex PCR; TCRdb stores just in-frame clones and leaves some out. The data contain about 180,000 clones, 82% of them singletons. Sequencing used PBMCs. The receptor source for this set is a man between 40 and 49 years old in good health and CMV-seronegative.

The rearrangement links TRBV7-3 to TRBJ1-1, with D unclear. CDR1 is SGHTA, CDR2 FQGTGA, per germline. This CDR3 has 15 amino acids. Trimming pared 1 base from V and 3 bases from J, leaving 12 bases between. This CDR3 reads CASSLMGSRDTEAFF. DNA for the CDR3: TGTGCCAGCAGCTTAATGGGTTCGAGGGACACTGAAGCTTTCTTT.

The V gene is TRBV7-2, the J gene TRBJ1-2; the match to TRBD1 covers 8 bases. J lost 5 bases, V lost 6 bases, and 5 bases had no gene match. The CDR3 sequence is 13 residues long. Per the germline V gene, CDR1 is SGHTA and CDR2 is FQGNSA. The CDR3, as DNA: TGTGCCAGCAGGGTCGGACAGGGATATGGCTACACCTTC. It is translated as CASRVGQGYGYTF. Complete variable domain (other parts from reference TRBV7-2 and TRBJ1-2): GAGVSQSPSNKVTEKGKDVELRCDPISGHTALYWYRQSLGQGLEFLIYFQGNSAPDKSGLPSDRFSAERTGGSVSTLTIQRTQQEDSAVYLCASRVGQGYGYTFGSGTRLTVV.